These 14 T cell receptor beta chains came from one sample sequenced in a study of T cells after yellow fever vaccination. MiXCR was run by TCRdb on the 5' RACE reads, yielding one entry per CDR3 protein. This repertoire shows 340,000 or so distinct CDR3 sequences, roughly an eighth found once; its top ten account for around 3%. Specimen: CD4+ T cells sorted from PBMCs, collected 15 days after the yellow fever booster vaccination. All receptors come from a young man who received the YFV17D yellow fever vaccine.

V usage is TRBV5-1 and J usage is TRBJ2-5; D not resolved. V dropped 3 bases and J dropped 3 bases, with 6 bases sitting between them. The CDR3 length is 12 residues. Germline CDR1 is SGHRS and CDR2 is YFSETQ. The CDR3: CASSYTKETQYF. DNA for the CDR3: TGCGCCAGCAGCTACACCAAAGAGACCCAGTACTTC. The entire variable domain, with the rest obtained from reference TRBV5-1 and TRBJ2-5, is as follows: KAGVTQTPRYLIKTRGQQVTLSCSPISGHRSVSWYQQTPGQGLQFLFEYFSETQRNKGNFPGRFSGRQFSNSRSEMNVSTLELGDSALYLCASSYTKETQYFGPGTRLLVL.

Only a few counts were recorded for this clonotype. The chain has TRBV6-2 or TRBV6-3 and TRBJ2-7, with a possible D match to TRBD2 (5 bases). The germline V gene encodes CDR1 MNHEY and CDR2 SVGEGT. This CDR3 contains 14 residues. Trimming took 10 bases from V and 1 from J, leaving 17 bases between them. The CDR3 coding sequence is TGTGCCACCGGCAAGAGGGTGGCTTCCTACGAGCAGTACGTC. Translation gives CATGKRVASYEQYV.

The J gene is TRBJ2-3, the V gene TRBV20-1; D gene ambiguous. With 3 bases removed from V and 4 bases from J, the gap between germline ends came to 11 bases. The CDR3 is made up of 13 amino acids. The V gene's germline CDR1 is DFQATT and CDR2 SNEGSKA (reference sequence). CDR3 in DNA: TGCAGTGCTAGGCGGAGACTGGCAGATACGCAGTATTTT. Encoded protein: CSARRRLADTQYF.

This clonotype has just a few counts. The rearrangement joins TRBV19 to TRBJ2-1; 7 positions agree with TRBD2. The CDR3 loop spans 15 amino acids. The germline V gene has CDR1 LNHDA and CDR2 SQIVND (reference sequence). Trimming removed 2 bases from V and 3 bases from J; junction bases left unmatched: 4. This CDR3 reads CASSISLADYNEQFF. CDR3 coding DNA: TGTGCCAGTAGTATAAGTCTAGCGGACTACAATGAGCAGTTCTTC.

This clonotype was seen ten or more times. The genes are TRBV9 and TRBJ1-2; perhaps TRBD1 as D (5 bases). V was clipped by 0 bases and J by 8 bases, with 8 bases between them. The CDR3 extends over 12 amino acids. Germline CDR1 SGDLS, CDR2 YYNGEE. CDR3 coding DNA: TGTGCCAGCAGCGTAGCTTCAGGGGGCTACACCTTC. Its translation: CASSVASGGYTF.

This clonotype was observed a handful of times. The chain recombines TRBV11-2 with TRBJ1-2; TRBD1 is a possible D gene (5 bases). Germline CDR1 and CDR2: SGHAT and FQNNGV. The CDR3 has 14 residues. Trimming removed 5 bases from V and 4 bases from J, with 14 bases in between. The CDR3 DNA is TGTGCCAGCAGCCCCGCCGGGACGAGCTATGGCTACACCTTC. Translated, it gives CASSPAGTSYGYTF.

The sample holds a few counts of this clonotype. This chain links TRBV5-1 with TRBJ2-7, with 12 bases aligning to TRBD1. The CDR3 extends over 13 amino acids. Losses at the gene ends were 4 bases for V and 6 bases for J; bases not matched to a gene: 2. The germline gives CDR1 SGHRS, CDR2 YFSETQ. In DNA, the CDR3 is TGCGCCAGCAGCGGGACAGGGGGCTTCGAGCAGTACTTC. Protein sequence: CASSGTGGFEQYF. The variable domain in full, with the rest retrieved from reference TRBV5-1 and TRBJ2-7, is KAGVTQTPRYLIKTRGQQVTLSCSPISGHRSVSWYQQTPGQGLQFLFEYFSETQRNKGNFPGRFSGRQFSNSRSEMNVSTLELGDSALYLCASSGTGGFEQYFGPGTRLTVT.

CDR3 sequence: CASSPGLALTDTQYF. CDR3 in DNA: TGTGCCAGCAGCCCGGGACTAGCGCTAACAGATACGCAGTATTTT. This sequence joins TRBV6-2 or TRBV6-3 and TRBJ2-3; 10 bases line up with TRBD2. The V gene end was trimmed by 6 bases and the J gene end by 3 bases; junction bases not matched to a gene: 6. Germline V gene lookup returns CDR1 MNHEY and CDR2 SVGEGT. The CDR3 has 15 residues.

The chain combines TRBV7-9 with TRBJ2-7, with D possibly TRBD1 on 6 matching bases. V gave up 5 bases and J gave up 6 bases, with 14 bases separating them. The CDR3 runs 13 residues. Germline V gives CDR1 SEHNR, CDR2 FQNEAQ (reference sequence). The CDR3 loop reads CASSPEQGSEQYV. Here the CDR3 DNA reads TGTGCCAGCAGCCCTGAACAGGGATCCGAGCAGTACGTC.

In its sample, this clonotype was seen many times. The chain carries TRBV12-3 or TRBV12-4 and TRBJ2-2; TRBD2 might be the D (6 bases). Trimming shortened V by 4 bases and J by 3 bases, and 18 bases separated the two germline ends. The CDR3 has 17 residues. The CDR3 DNA is TGTGCCAGCAGTTACTGGCCCGGGGGACCTCACACCGGGGAGCTGTTTTTT. Protein: CASSYWPGGPHTGELFF.

V is TRBV7-2 and J is TRBJ2-5; D unresolved. Looked up from germline, CDR1 is SGHTA and CDR2 is FQGNSA. CDR3 length: 13 amino acids. Trimming left V 6 bases short and J 0 bases short, with 8 bases between. The CDR3 loop reads CASSSWNQETQYF. In DNA, the CDR3 is TGTGCCAGCAGTTCCTGGAACCAAGAGACCCAGTACTTC.

The genes are TRBV6-6 and TRBJ1-2, with D possibly matching TRBD1 (6 bases). The CDR3 loop spans 14 amino acids. Germline CDR1 reads MNHNY; CDR2 reads SVGAGI (reference sequence). The V end was cut by 5 bases, the J end by 2 bases, with 12 bases between. The CDR3 loop reads CASSREGGNYGYTF. The CDR3 DNA follows: TGTGCCAGCAGTCGGGAGGGGGGGAACTATGGCTACACCTTC.

This clonotype turned up a few times. This sequence joins TRBV6-6 and TRBJ2-3, with 8 bases lining up with TRBD1. Per germline, CDR1 MNHNY and CDR2 SVGAGI (reference sequence). V lost 6 bases to trimming and J lost 5 bases; unmatched junction nucleotides: 4. The CDR3 is made up of 13 amino acids. The CDR3 sequence is CASRKTGGDTQYF. CDR3 sequence (DNA): TGTGCCAGCAGAAAAACAGGGGGAGATACGCAGTATTTT.

This sequence joins TRBV28 and TRBJ1-2; TRBD1 matches 7 bases. The CDR3 sequence is 14 residues long. The V and J ends lost 4 bases and 6 bases, in that order; junction bases with no gene match: 8. Per the germline V gene, CDR1 is MDHEN and CDR2 is SYDVKM. CDR3 loop: CASSSGQDPNGYTF. DNA of the CDR3: TGTGCCAGCAGTTCCGGACAGGACCCAAATGGCTACACCTTC.